The next 10 T cell receptor beta chains were all read from a single sample in a study of T cell responses to AZD1222 COVID-19 vaccine. TCRdb's table, derived via immunoSEQ multiplex PCR, lists solely in-frame clones and lacks some. The data show about 140,000 clones, about 82% seen once. The sequencing used peripheral blood, collected 28 days after the second AZD1222 dose. The receptors were gathered from an adult who received the AZD1222 COVID-19 vaccine.

The chain couples TRBV5-6 to TRBJ2-1; the D gene is possibly TRBD2 (5 bases). Deletions cut 7 bases from V and 3 bases from J, with 11 bases between. This CDR3 comprises 13 residues. CDR1 and CDR2 from the germline V gene are SGHDT and YYEEEE. The CDR3 DNA reads as TGTGCCAGCGGCCTACTAGTCTACAATGAGCAGTTCTTC. This codes for CASGLLVYNEQFF.

This chain connects TRBV19 to TRBJ1-1; D remains unclear. Germline CDR1 is LNHDA and CDR2 is SQIVND (reference sequence). The CDR3 loop spans 14 amino acids. The V end was cut by 3 bases, the J end by 1 base, with 9 bases between. The CDR3 DNA sequence: TGTGCCAGTAGTATGGAAAGGGAGAACACTGAAGCTTTCTTT. This sequence encodes CASSMERENTEAFF.

The CDR3 DNA sequence: TGTGCCACCAGTGGGGCTAGCGGGGGGTTGAACCAAGAGACCCAGTACTTC. It is translated as CATSGASGGLNQETQYF. The chain is built from TRBV24-1 and TRBJ2-5, with 11 bases lining up with TRBD2. The junction had 7 bases not matched to a gene; V was cut back by 5 bases and J by 0 bases. The CDR3 has 17 residues. CDR1 is KGHDR, CDR2 SFDVKD, per germline.

J is TRBJ1-1 and V is TRBV6-5, with TRBD1 identical over 8 bases. This CDR3 comprises 13 residues. J was trimmed by 6 bases and V by 7 bases; bases with no gene match: 7. Looked up from germline, CDR1 is MNHEY and CDR2 is SVGAGI. The CDR3 DNA reads as TGTGCCAGCAACCAGGGGGCGCAGGCTGAAGCTTTCTTT. It specifies CASNQGAQAEAFF.

This clone was detected a few times. V is TRBV6-5 and J is TRBJ2-7; TRBD1 matches 7 bases. After removal of 6 bases from V and 3 bases from J, the junction contained 2 bases not matched to a gene. The CDR3 sequence is 12 residues long. The germline V gene has CDR1 MNHEY and CDR2 SVGAGI. The CDR3 reads CASRTGFYEQYF. In nucleotides, the CDR3 is TGTGCCAGCAGGACAGGGTTCTACGAGCAGTACTTC.

The CDR3 reads CASRVGRPNTEAFF. CDR3 nucleotides: TGTGCCAGCAGAGTGGGACGTCCGAACACTGAAGCTTTCTTT. The chain uses TRBV2 and TRBJ1-1, with D tentatively TRBD1 (5 bases). The V and J ends lost 6 bases and 1 base respectively, with 12 bases between them. This CDR3 is built from 14 residues. Germline assignment: CDR1 SNHLY and CDR2 FYNNEI.

This clone was seen a single time. Within the sample, other DNA sequences also encode this same CDR3. This sequence joins TRBV7-9 and TRBJ1-5; D unresolved. The V end was cut by 1 base, the J end by 7 bases, with 5 bases between. There are 12 residues in the CDR3. In germline, CDR1 is SEHNR, CDR2 FQNEAQ (reference sequence). CDR3 bases: TGTGCCAGCAGCTTAGGTACACAGCCCCAGCATTTT. Residues: CASSLGTQPQHF.

V usage is TRBV27 and J usage is TRBJ1-1; D gene unclear. V lost 2 bases and J 0 bases, leaving 4 bases between the germline ends. This CDR3 region has 13 residues. Germline V gives CDR1 MNHEY, CDR2 SMNVEV (reference sequence). CDR3 DNA: TGTGCCAGCAGTTTAGGGATGAACACTGAAGCTTTCTTT. It encodes CASSLGMNTEAFF.

This clone is a singleton in its sample. The chain couples TRBV19 to TRBJ1-2; a weak D match, TRBD1 (6 bases). Per germline, CDR1 LNHDA and CDR2 SQIVND (reference sequence). V was shortened by 9 bases and J by 5 bases, with 25 bases between the two germline ends. CDR3 length: 16 amino acids. CDR3 in DNA: TGTGCCAGCAGAGGGCGGGGGCTGGATAAGGCTTATGGCTACACCTTC. The encoded protein is CASRGRGLDKAYGYTF.

The sample holds a few counts of this clone. This sequence joins TRBV5-4 and TRBJ2-1; TRBD2 is a possible D gene (5 bases). Germline assignment: CDR1 SGHNT and CDR2 YYREEE (reference sequence). CDR3 length equals 14 residues. The ends were cut back, 0 bases at V and 7 bases at J, with 11 bases in the middle. The CDR3 spells CASSLGPLVNEQFF. Written as DNA, the CDR3 is TGTGCCAGCAGCTTGGGACCACTAGTGAATGAGCAGTTCTTC.